This entry is about one T cell receptor (beta chain). The record originates from a study of blood T cell repertoires in COVID-19. Across the whole study: Acute and convalescent COVID-19 samples came from the United States, Italy and Spain. Nucleic acid was either cDNA or gDNA, and it came from T cells, B-cell-depleted T cells, or PBMCs.

Authors' data handling: From reference gene primer amplification, estimates of nucleated cell counts were derived. Assay used: immunoSEQ multiplex PCR; TCRdb lists only in-frame clones, some missing. Clone size and the V and J calls come from that table; the DNA yielded D and trimming. The sample has 150,000 to 200,000 clones, approximately 88% seen once. The specimen was peripheral blood. This TCR was sampled from a man aged 55 to 70 with acute or convalescent COVID-19.

The CDR3 sequence is CASSIRQLGYNEQFF. Here the CDR3 DNA reads TGTGCCAGTAGTATTCGACAGTTAGGCTACAATGAGCAGTTCTTC. The J gene is TRBJ2-1, the V gene TRBV19; possible D gene TRBD1, 5 bases. The CDR3 loop spans 15 amino acids. Germline values: CDR1 LNHDA, CDR2 SQIVND (reference sequence). The V end lost 3 bases, the J end lost 3 bases, and 12 bases lay between the germline ends.